Below, one T cell receptor (beta chain) is given with its context. Authors' methods: How many nucleated cells were present was estimated from reference gene primer amplification. Profiling relied on immunoSEQ multiplex PCR, and the TCRdb table lists in-frame clones only, not all of them. V and J calls and clone size are as listed in that table; D and trimming were resolved from the DNA. The sample lists about 52,000 clones, 85% occurring once. The data were taken from a study of blood T cell repertoires in COVID-19. At the level of the study: The analysed material was cDNA or gDNA that came from T cells, B-cell-depleted T cells, or PBMCs.

CDR3 length equals 14 residues. V was pared by 4 bases and J by 2 bases, with 12 bases between. The germline V gene encodes CDR1 SGHNT and CDR2 YYREEE (reference sequence). Sequencing was carried out using peripheral blood. This rearrangement joins TRBV5-4 to TRBJ1-1; a possible D gene is TRBD1 (6 bases). This sequence was found in a human donor in a cohort sampled during active COVID-19. CDR3 sequence: CASSVPQGNTEAFF. The CDR3 DNA reads TGTGCCAGCAGCGTACCACAGGGAAACACTGAAGCTTTCTTT.